A single TCR beta chain is shown here with its context. These data come from a study of long-term antiretroviral therapy in people with HIV. Survey level was the resolution at which the v3.0 immunoSEQ assay ran. TCRdb keeps only in-frame clones here, not all; method: immunoSEQ multiplex PCR. The table includes about 36,000 clones, 90% to 95% detected once. The CDR3 sequence is 13 residues long. Germline CDR1 and CDR2: MNHEY and SVGAGI. Trimming cost V 5 bases and J 5 bases, with 12 bases left between them. The V gene is TRBV6-5, the J gene TRBJ2-5, with D uncertain. The sequencing used unsorted PBMCs, collected 4.1 years after starting antiretroviral therapy. The TCR originated in a woman between 45 and 65 years old with HIV. The CDR3 bases are TGTGCCAGCAGTCAAAGGGTGTCTGAGACCCAGTACTTC. It yields the protein CASSQRVSETQYF.